The text below deals with one T cell receptor (beta chain). Its specificity is not known. Despite likely unrecorded immune exposures, the donors were nominally healthy at the time of sampling. The sample is drawn from a study of cytomegalovirus exposure and HLA in healthy donors. Broader study findings: According to an earlier analysis, most TCR beta V segments yielded productive rearrangements about 90% or about 30% of the time. As was reported, the HLA-A and HLA-B alleles of most subjects were accurately predicted from TCR beta sequences.

V was trimmed by 4 bases and J by 0 bases, leaving 7 bases between them. Germline values: CDR1 SGHDT, CDR2 YYEEEE. The CDR3 length is 13 residues. 60 Vbeta and 13 Jbeta primers were used in PCR. Some clones are missing from TCRdb's copy, which holds only in-frame ones; the method was immunoSEQ multiplex PCR. The sample spans over 65,000 clones; the ten largest clones claim about 4.2%. This TCR derives from a man younger than 40 in good health and CMV-seronegative. The material sequenced was PBMCs. The chain links TRBV5-6 to TRBJ1-2; D not resolved. CDR3 nucleotide sequence: TGTGCCAGCAGCGAGGAAGCTAACTATGGCTACACCTTC. This encodes CASSEEANYGYTF.